What follows describes a single T cell receptor beta chain. The antigen is undetermined. V was trimmed by 6 bases and J by 7 bases, leaving 7 bases between them. There are 11 residues in the CDR3. Germline V gene data show CDR1 as MNHEY and CDR2 as SVGEGT. This entry is derived from a study of T-cell memory formation after mild COVID-19. General study points: CD4+ contracting clones were found mainly in CM and EM, and CD8+ ones in EMRA. A subset of responding clones appeared in pre-infection memory, suggesting cross-reactive memory joined. Whereas later expanders leaned CD4+, clones contracting day 15 to 85 showed a balanced CD4/CD8 makeup.

TCRdb analysed the 5' RACE reads with MiXCR anew, one entry per CDR3 protein. The data contain hundreds of thousands of distinct CDR3 sequences, more than 15% of them singletons. J is TRBJ1-3 and V is TRBV6-2 or TRBV6-3; D unresolved. The specimen sequenced was PBMCs or a T cell subset sorted from them (not recorded which). The sequence derives from a man between 18 and 29 years old who had mild COVID-19 (a few samples of this study predate the infection). Cell type and time point are not known. Written as DNA, the CDR3 is TGTGCCAGCAGCCACGGGAACACCATATATTTT. The encoded protein is CASSHGNTIYF.